This T cell receptor (beta chain) was captured by sequencing in a study of identical twins. Study conclusions and caveats: Findings depended on cross-sectional statistics rather than tracking the same donors. Where beta out-of-frame sequences were concerned, excess twin sharing was weaker. Analyses of zero insertions could be partly confounded by invariant MAIT and iNKT cells. Model-predicted out-of-frame TCR alpha sharing fell below observed values in monozygotic twins.

TCRdb itself ran the 5' RACE reads through MiXCR, one entry per CDR3 protein. Of around 240,000 distinct CDR3 sequences listed, 10% to 13% are singletons. There are 18 residues in the CDR3. J was trimmed by 0 bases and V by 4 bases; bases with no gene match: 6. CDR1 and CDR2 from the germline V gene are MDHEN and SYDVKM. This clonotype was seen repeatedly, ten times or more. Its target is not known. Sample: memory T cells sorted from blood. The rearrangement joins TRBV28 to TRBJ2-1; 13 positions match TRBD2. The TCR originated in a man in his forties or fifties in good health. This chain's CDR3 is CASSSHRLAGGSYNEQFF. In nucleotides, the CDR3 is TGTGCCAGCAGTTCACATAGACTAGCGGGGGGCTCCTACAATGAGCAGTTCTTC.